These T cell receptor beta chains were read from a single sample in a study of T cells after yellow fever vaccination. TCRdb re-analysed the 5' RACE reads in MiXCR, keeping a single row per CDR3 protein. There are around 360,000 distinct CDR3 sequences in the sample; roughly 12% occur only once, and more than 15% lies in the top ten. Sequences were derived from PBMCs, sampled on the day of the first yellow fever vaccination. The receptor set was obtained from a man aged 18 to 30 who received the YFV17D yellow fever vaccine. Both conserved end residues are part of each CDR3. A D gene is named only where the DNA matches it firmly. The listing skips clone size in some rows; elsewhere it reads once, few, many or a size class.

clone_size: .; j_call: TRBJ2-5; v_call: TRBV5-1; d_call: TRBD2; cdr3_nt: TGCGCTAGCAGCACCTTTATAGCGGGGGCCGGGGAGACCCAGTACTTC; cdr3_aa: CASSTFIAGAGETQYF
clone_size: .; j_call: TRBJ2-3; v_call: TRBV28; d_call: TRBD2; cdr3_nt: TGTGCCAGCAGTACCCCCGCGGGAGGGGGGCGTTATACGCAGTATTTT; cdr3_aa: CASSTPAGGGRYTQYF
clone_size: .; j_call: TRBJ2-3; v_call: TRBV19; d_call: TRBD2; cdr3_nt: TGTGCCAGTAGTGGGAGGACTAGCGGGGTTGGATCGCAGTATTTT; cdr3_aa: CASSGRTSGVGSQYF
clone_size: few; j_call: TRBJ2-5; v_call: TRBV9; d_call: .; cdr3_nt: TGTGCCAGCAGCCCCGGGACGTCGGAGACCCAGTACTTC; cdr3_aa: CASSPGTSETQYF
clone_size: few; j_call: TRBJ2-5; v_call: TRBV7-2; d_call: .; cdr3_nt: TGTGCCAGCAGCTTTTACAGGGAGACCCAGTACTTC; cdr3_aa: CASSFYRETQYF
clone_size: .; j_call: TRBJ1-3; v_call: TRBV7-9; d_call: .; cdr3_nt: TGTGCCAGCAGCTTAGGGGGGCCTCACTCTGGAAACACCATATATTTT; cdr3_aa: CASSLGGPHSGNTIYF
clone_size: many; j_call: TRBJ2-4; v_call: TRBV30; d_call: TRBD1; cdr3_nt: TGTGCCTGGAGTGCAGGGGGCAGGGACATTCAGTACTTC; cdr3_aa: CAWSAGGRDIQYF
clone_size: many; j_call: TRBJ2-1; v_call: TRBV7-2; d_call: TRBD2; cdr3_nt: TGTGCCAGCAGAGTAAGCCTAGCGGGGAGGAGCAATGAGCAGTTCTTC; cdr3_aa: CASRVSLAGRSNEQFF
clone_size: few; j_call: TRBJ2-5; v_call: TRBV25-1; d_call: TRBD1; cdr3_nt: TGTGCCAGCAGTGAAACAGGGGGAGAGACCCAGTACTTC; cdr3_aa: CASSETGGETQYF
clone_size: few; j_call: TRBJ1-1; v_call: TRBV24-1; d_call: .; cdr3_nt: TGTGCCACCAGTGACCCTACGATGGGAAGCACTGAAGCTTTCTTT; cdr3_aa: CATSDPTMGSTEAFF
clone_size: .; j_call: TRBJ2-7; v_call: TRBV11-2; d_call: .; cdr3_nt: TGTGCCAGCAGCCCACTTCCAGGGTGGGATTACGAGCAGTACTTC; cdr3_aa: CASSPLPGWDYEQYF
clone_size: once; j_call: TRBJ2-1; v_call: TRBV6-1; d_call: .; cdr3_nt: TGTGCCAGCAGTGAAGGTTGGGATAATGAGCAGTTCTTC; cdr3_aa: CASSEGWDNEQFF
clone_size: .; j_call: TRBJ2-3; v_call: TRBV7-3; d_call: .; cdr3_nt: TGTGCCAGCAGCTCCCTCGGCCGGTACACAGATACGCAGTATTTT; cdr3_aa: CASSSLGRYTDTQYF
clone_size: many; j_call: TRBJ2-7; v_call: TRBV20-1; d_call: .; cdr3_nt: TGCAGTGCTAGAGATTTTAGACTTTCCTACGAGCAGTACTTC; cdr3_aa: CSARDFRLSYEQYF
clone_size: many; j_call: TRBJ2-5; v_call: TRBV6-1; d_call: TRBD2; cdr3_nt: TGTGCCAGCGGGGGGGACCTAACGGAGACCCAGTACTTC; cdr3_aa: CASGGDLTETQYF
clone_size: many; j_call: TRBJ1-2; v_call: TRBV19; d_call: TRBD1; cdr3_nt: TGTGCCAGTGCAGATGACAGGGGGCCGATTATAAACTATGGCTACACCTTC; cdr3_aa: CASADDRGPIINYGYTF
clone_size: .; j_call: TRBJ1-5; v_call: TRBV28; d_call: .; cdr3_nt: TGTGCCAGCAGCCACCTGGGCCAGGGCGATGATCAGCCCCAGCATTTT; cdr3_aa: CASSHLGQGDDQPQHF
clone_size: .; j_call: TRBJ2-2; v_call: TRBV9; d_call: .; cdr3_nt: TGTGCCAGCAGCGTCACAGACGCCGGGGAGCTGTTTTTT; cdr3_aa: CASSVTDAGELFF
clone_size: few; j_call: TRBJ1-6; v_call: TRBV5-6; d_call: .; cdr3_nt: TGTGCCAGCAGCTTGAAACAGGGCACGGGCGAATCACCCCTCCACTTT; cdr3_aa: CASSLKQGTGESPLHF
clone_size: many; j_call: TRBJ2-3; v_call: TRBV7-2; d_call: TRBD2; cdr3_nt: TGTGCCAGCAGCTTAGTAGGCGGGGGGGACACAGATACGCAGTATTTT; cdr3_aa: CASSLVGGGDTDTQYF
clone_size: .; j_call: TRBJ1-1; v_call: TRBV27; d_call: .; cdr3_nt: TGTGCCAGCAGTTTTCACGGACAGAGCGAAGCTTTCTTT; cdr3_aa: CASSFHGQSEAFF
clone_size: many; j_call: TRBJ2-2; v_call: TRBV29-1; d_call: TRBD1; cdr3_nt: TGCAGCGCGACGACAGGGCTAACCGGGGAGCTGTTTTTT; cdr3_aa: CSATTGLTGELFF
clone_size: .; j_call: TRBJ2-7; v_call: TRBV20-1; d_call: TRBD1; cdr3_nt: TGCAGTGCTAGAAAACCAGGGGGCAGAGTTCAAAGCTCCTACGAGCAGTACTTC; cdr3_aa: CSARKPGGRVQSSYEQYF
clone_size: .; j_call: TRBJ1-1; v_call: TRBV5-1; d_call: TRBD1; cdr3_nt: TGCGCCAGCAGCTTGGACCGACAGGGGATCACTGAAGCTTTCTTT; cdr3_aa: CASSLDRQGITEAFF
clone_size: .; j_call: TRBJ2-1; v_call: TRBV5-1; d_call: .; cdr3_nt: TGCGCCAGCCTGGCCGGGAACAGAGACTCCTACAATGAGCAGTTCTTC; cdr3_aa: CASLAGNRDSYNEQFF
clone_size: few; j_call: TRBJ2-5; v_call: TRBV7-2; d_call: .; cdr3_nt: TGTGCCAGCAGCGCCAGGCCTCAAGAGACCCAGTACTTC; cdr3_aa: CASSARPQETQYF
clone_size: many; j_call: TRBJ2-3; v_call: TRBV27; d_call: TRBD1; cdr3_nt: TGTGCCAGCAGTCCATGGACAGGGGAACCAGATACGCAGTATTTT; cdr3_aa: CASSPWTGEPDTQYF
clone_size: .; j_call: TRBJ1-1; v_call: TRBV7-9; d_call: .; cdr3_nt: TGTGCCCTCGGTTCGGGGAACGAAGCTTTCTTT; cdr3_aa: CALGSGNEAFF
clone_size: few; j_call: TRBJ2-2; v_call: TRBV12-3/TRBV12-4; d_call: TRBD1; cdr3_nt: TGTGCCAGCAGTTTAAGGCAGGGGGCTTATAGCGGGGAGCTGTTTTTT; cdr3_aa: CASSLRQGAYSGELFF
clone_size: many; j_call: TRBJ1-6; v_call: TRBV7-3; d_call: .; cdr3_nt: TGTGCCAGCAGCTTAGGGGGGACCTATAATTCACCCCTCCACTTT; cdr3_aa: CASSLGGTYNSPLHF
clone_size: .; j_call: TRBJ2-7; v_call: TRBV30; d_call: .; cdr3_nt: TGTGCCTGCTGGACGGGACTGTACACGGAGCAGTACTTC; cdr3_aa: CACWTGLYTEQYF
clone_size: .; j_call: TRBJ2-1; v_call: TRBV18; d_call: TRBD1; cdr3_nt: TGTGCCAGCTCACCGCAGGGGGCCGCATCCTACAATGAGCAGTTCTTC; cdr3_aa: CASSPQGAASYNEQFF
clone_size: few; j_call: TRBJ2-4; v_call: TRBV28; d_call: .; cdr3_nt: TGTGCCAGCAGCCCCTTAACGGGCCCAAACATTCAGTACTTC; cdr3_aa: CASSPLTGPNIQYF
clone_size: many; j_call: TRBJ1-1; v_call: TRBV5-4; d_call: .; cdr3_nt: TGTGCCAGCAGCCGACCCCTGGACAACACTGAAGCTTTCTTT; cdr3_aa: CASSRPLDNTEAFF
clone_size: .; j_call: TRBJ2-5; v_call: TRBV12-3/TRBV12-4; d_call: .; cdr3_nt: TGTGCCAGCAGTTCCCCCGCAGGGGGAGGCGAGACCCAGTACTTC; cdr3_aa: CASSSPAGGGETQYF
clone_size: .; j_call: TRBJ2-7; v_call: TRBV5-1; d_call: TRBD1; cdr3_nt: TGCGCCAGCAGCCGGACAGGGAGCACATCCTACGAGCAGTACTTC; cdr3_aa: CASSRTGSTSYEQYF
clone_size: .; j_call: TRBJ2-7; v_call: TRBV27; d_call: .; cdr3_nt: TGTGCCACCTCCCTTTCCAGGGATGTACGCGAGCAGTACTTC; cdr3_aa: CATSLSRDVREQYF
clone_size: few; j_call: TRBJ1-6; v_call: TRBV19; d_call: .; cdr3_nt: TGTGCCAGTACGGGTTATAGTTCACCCCTCCACTTT; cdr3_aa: CASTGYSSPLHF
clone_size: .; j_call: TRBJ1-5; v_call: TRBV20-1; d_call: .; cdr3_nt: TGCAGTGTTCCATCGGCCGGGAATCAGCCCCAGCATTTT; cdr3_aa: CSVPSAGNQPQHF
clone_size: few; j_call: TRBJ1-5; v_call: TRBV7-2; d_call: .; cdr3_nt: TGTGCCAGCAGCTTAGCGCTATCGAGCAATCAGCCCCAGCATTTT; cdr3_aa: CASSLALSSNQPQHF
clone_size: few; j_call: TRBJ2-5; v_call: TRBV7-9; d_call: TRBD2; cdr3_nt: TGTGCCAGCAGCTTAGTGATGGGGGGGCAAGAGACCCAGTACTTC; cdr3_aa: CASSLVMGGQETQYF
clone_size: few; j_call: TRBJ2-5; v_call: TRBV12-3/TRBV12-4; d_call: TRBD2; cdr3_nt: TGTGCCAGCGGTACTAGCGGGGGGGAATTTGGGACCCAGTACTTC; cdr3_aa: CASGTSGGEFGTQYF
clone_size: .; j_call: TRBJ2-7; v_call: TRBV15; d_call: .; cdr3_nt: TGTGCCACCAGCAGAGCCGGGACGTCCGCCTACGAGCAGTACTTC; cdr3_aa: CATSRAGTSAYEQYF
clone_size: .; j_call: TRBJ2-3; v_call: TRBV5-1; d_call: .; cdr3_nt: TGCGCCAGCAGCTTACGGGGGGCTGGGGATACGCAGTATTTT; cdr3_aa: CASSLRGAGDTQYF
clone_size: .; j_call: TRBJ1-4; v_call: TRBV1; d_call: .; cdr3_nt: TGCACCAGCAGCCAAGTGAGGGGTTGGCAAAAACTGTTTTTT; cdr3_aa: CTSSQVRGWQKLFF
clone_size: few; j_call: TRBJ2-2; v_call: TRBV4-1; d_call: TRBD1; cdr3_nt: TGCGCCAGCAGCCACCCCCGGGACAGCTACACCGGGGAGCTGTTTTTT; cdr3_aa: CASSHPRDSYTGELFF
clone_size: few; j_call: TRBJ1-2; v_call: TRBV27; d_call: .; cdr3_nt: TGTGCCAGCAGTCCTTACCCGACGGATGGGAATGAGGGCTACACCTTC; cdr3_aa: CASSPYPTDGNEGYTF
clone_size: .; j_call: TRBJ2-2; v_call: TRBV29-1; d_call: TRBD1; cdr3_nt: TGCAGCGTTCGTGGACAGGGGGCCACCGGGGAGCTGTTTTTT; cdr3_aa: CSVRGQGATGELFF
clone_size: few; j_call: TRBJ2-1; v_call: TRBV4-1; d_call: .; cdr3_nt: TGCGCCAGCAGGCGTAATCACTACAATGAGCAGTTCTTC; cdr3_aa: CASRRNHYNEQFF
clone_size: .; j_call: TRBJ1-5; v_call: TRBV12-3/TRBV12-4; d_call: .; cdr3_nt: TGTGCCAGCAGTTTGGGGCAGAGACGATATAGCAATCAGCCCCAGCATTTT; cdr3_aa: CASSLGQRRYSNQPQHF
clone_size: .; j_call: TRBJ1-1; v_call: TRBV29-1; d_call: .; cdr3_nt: TGCAGCGTTGCTCGTTCCGGGGGGTTGAACACTGAAGCTTTCTTT; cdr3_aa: CSVARSGGLNTEAFF
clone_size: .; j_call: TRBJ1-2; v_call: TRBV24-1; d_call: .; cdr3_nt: TGTGCCACCAGTGATTTGCGGCTGGGCTATGGCTACACCTTC; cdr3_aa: CATSDLRLGYGYTF
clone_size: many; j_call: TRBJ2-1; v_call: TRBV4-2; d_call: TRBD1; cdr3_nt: TGTGCCAGCAGCCCAATAGGACAGGGCATCCTTGATGAGCAGTTCTTC; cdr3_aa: CASSPIGQGILDEQFF
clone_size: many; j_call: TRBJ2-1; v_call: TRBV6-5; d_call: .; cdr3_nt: TGTGCCAGCAGTTACTCGCGCCCAGGGGGGGAATTCTATGAGCAGTTCTTC; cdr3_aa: CASSYSRPGGEFYEQFF
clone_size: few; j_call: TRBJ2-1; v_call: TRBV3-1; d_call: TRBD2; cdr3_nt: TGTGCCAGCAGCCTACGACTAGCGGGGGCCTACGTCCACAATGAGCAGTTCTTC; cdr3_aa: CASSLRLAGAYVHNEQFF
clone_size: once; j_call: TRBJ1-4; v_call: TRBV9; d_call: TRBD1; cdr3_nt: TGTGCCAGCAGCGCCCGACAGGGCCCAGAAAAACTGTTTTTT; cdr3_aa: CASSARQGPEKLFF
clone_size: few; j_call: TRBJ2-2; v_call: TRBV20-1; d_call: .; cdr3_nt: TGCAGTGCTAGAGATAAAAGGGGGATCCCTACCGGGGAGCTGTTTTTT; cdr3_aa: CSARDKRGIPTGELFF